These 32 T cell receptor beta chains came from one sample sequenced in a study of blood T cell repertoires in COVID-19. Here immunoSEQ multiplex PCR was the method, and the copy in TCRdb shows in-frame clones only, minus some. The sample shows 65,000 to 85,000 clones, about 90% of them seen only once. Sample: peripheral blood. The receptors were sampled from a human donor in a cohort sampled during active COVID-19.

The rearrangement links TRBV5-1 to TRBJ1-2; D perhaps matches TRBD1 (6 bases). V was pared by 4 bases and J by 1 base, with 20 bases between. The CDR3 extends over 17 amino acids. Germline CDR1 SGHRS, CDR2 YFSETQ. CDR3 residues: CASSPGMPGHINYGYTF. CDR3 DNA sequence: TGCGCCAGCAGCCCCGGGATGCCGGGACACATTAACTATGGCTACACCTTC.

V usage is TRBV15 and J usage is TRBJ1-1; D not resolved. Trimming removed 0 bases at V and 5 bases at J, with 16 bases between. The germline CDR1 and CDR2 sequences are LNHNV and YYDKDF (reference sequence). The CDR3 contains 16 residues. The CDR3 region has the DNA TGTGCCACCAGCAGAGATGGTCCGGGGAGTGGAACTGAAGCTTTCTTT. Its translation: CATSRDGPGSGTEAFF.

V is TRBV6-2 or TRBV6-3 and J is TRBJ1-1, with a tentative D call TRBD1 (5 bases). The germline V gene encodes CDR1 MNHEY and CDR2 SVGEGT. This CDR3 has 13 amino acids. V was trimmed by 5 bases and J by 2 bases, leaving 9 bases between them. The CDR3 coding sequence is TGTGCCAGCAGTGGACAACTAAACACTGAAGCTTTCTTT. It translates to CASSGQLNTEAFF.

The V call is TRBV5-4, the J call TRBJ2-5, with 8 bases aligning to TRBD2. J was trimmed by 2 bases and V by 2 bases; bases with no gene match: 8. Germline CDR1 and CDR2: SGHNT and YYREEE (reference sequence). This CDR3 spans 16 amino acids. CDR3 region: CASSFGGSGAQETQYF. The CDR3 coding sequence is TGTGCCAGCAGCTTTGGAGGTAGCGGGGCACAAGAGACCCAGTACTTC.

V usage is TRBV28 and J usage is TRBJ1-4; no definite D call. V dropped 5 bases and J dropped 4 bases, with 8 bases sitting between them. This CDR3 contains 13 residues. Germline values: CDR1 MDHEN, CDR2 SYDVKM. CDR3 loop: CASSQDFNEKLFF. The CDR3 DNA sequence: TGTGCCAGCAGTCAGGATTTTAATGAAAAACTGTTTTTT.

The CDR3 nucleotides are TGCGCCAGCAGCCCTCCACTAGCGGGACCCACAGATACGCAGTATTTT. Protein sequence: CASSPPLAGPTDTQYF. The gene calls are TRBV4-1 and TRBJ2-3; 10 bases fit TRBD2. The trim removed 4 bases at V and 2 bases at J, leaving 6 bases unmatched. CDR3 length: 16 amino acids. The V gene's germline CDR1 is MGHRA and CDR2 YSYEKL.

CDR3 in DNA: TGTGCCAGCAGCTTGGGACAGCCTAATGAAAAACTGTTTTTT. Translating it yields CASSLGQPNEKLFF. V and J are TRBV5-6 and TRBJ1-4; tentatively, D is TRBD1 (5 bases). Germline CDR1 reads SGHDT; CDR2 reads YYEEEE. The CDR3 length is 14 residues. V was pared by 0 bases and J by 3 bases, with 6 bases between.

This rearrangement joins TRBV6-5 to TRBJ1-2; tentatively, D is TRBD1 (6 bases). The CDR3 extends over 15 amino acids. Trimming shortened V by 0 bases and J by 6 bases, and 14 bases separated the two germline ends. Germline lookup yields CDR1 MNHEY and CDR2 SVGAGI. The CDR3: CASSYSGGQVHGYTF. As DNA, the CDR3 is TGTGCCAGCAGTTACTCGGGGGGGCAGGTCCATGGCTACACCTTC.

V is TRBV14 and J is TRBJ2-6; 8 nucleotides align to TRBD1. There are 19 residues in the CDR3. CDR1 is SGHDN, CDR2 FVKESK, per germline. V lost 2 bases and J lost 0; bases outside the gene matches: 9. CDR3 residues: CASSQTSGQVGSGANVLTF. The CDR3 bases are TGTGCCAGCAGCCAAACATCGGGACAGGTGGGCTCTGGGGCCAACGTCCTGACTTTC.

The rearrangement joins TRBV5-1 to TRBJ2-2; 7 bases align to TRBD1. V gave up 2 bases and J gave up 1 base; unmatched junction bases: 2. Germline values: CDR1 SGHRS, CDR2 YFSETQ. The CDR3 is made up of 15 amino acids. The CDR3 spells CASSFRQGNTGELFF. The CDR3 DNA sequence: TGCGCCAGCAGCTTCCGACAGGGGAACACCGGGGAGCTGTTTTTT.

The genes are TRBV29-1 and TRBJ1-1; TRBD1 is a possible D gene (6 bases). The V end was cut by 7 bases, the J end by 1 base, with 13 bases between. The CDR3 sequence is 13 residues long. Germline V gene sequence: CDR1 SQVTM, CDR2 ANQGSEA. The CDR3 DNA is TGCAGCGCCGGGGGGGGCGAGAACACTGAAGCTTTCTTT. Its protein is CSAGGGENTEAFF.

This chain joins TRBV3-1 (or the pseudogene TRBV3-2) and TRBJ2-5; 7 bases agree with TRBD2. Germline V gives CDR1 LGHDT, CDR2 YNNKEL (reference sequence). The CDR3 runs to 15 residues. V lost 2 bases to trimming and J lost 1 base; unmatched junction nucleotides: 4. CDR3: CASSQRSSGQETQYF. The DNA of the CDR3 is TGTGCCAGCAGCCAAAGGTCTAGCGGCCAAGAGACCCAGTACTTC.

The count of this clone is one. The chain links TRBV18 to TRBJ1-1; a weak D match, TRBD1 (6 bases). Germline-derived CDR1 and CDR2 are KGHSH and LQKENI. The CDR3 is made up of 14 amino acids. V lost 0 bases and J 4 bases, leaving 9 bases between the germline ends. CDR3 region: CASSPPGGLTEAFF. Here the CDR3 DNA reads TGTGCCAGCTCACCACCAGGGGGTCTCACTGAAGCTTTCTTT.

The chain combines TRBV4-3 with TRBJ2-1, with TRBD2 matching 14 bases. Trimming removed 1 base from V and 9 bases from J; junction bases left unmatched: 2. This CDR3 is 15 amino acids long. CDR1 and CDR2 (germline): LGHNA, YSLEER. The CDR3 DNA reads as TGCGCCAGCAGCCAAGGCGGACTAGCGGGAGGTGAGCAGTTCTTC. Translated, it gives CASSQGGLAGGEQFF.

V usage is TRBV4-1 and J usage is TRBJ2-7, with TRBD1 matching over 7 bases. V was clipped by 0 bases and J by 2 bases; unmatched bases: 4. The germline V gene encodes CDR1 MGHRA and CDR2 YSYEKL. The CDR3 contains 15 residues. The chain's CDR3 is CASSQEETGPYEQYF. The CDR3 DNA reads TGCGCCAGCAGCCAAGAGGAGACAGGGCCCTACGAGCAGTACTTC.

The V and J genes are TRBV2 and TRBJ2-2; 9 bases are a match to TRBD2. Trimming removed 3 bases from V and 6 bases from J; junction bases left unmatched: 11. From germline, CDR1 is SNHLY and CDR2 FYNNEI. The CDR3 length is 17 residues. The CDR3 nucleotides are TGTGCCAGCAGTGACGGAGGGCGGGGGGGGAGATCCGGGGAGCTGTTTTTT. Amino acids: CASSDGGRGGRSGELFF.

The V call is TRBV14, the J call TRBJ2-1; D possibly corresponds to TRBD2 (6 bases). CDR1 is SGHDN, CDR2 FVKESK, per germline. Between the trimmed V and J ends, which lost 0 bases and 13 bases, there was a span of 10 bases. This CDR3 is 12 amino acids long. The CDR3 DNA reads TGTGCCAGCAGCCAAGATTGGAGGGTCCAGTTCTTC. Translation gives CASSQDWRVQFF.

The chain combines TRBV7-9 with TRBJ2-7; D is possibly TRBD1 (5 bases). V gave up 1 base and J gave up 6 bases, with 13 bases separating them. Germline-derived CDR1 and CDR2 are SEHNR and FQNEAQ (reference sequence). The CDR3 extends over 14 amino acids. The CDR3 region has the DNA TGTGCCAGCAGCTTAGGGGGCAGGGTTGGCGAGCAGTACTTC. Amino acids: CASSLGGRVGEQYF.

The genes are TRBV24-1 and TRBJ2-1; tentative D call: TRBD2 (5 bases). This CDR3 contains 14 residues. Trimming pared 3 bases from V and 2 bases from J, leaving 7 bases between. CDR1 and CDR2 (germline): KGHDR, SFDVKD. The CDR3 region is CATSDGRTYNEQFF. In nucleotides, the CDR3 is TGTGCCACCAGTGATGGGAGAACCTACAATGAGCAGTTCTTC.

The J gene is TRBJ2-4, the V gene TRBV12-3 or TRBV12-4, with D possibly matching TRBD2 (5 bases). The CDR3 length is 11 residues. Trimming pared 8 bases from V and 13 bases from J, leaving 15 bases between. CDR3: CASSIEGRQYF. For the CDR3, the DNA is TGTGCCAGCTCGATCGAGGGCAGACAGTACTTC.

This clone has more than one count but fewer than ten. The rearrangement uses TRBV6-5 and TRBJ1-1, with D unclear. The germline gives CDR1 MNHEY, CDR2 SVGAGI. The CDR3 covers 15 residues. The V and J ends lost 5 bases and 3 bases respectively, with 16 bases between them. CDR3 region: CASSPSGIRDTEAFF. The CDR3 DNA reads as TGTGCCAGCAGTCCCTCAGGAATACGAGACACTGAAGCTTTCTTT.

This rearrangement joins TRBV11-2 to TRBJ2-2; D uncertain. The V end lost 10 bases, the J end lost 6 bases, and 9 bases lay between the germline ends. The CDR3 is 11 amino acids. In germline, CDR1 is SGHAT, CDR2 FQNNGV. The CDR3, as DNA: TGTGCCACCGGCAGGCCCGGGGAGCTGTTTTTT. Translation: CATGRPGELFF.

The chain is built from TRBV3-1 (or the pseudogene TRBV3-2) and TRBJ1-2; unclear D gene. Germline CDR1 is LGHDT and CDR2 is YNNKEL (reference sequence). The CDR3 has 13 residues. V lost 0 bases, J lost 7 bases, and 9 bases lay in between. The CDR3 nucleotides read TGTGCCAGCAGCCAAGAAGGAGGCGCTGGCTACACCTTC. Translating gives CASSQEGGAGYTF.

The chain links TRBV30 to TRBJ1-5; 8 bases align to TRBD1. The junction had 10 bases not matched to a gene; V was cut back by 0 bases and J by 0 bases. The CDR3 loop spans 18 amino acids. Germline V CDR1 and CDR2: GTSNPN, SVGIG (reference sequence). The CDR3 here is CAWSVQGGLLDSNQPQHF. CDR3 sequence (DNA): TGTGCCTGGAGTGTACAGGGGGGTTTACTCGATAGCAATCAGCCCCAGCATTTT.

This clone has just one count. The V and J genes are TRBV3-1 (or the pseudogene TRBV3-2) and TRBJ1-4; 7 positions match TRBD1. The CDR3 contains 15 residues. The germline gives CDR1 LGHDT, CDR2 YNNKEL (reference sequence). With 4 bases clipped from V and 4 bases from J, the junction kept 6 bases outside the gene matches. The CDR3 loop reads CASSPRDSYNEKLFF. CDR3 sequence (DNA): TGTGCCAGCAGCCCTCGGGACAGCTATAATGAAAAACTGTTTTTT.

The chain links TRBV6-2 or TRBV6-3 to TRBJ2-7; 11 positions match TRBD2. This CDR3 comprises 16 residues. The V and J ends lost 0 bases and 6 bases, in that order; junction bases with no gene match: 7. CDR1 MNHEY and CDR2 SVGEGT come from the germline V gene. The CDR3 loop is CASSYSTSGDPFEQYF. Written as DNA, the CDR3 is TGTGCCAGCAGTTACTCGACTAGCGGGGACCCATTCGAGCAGTACTTC.

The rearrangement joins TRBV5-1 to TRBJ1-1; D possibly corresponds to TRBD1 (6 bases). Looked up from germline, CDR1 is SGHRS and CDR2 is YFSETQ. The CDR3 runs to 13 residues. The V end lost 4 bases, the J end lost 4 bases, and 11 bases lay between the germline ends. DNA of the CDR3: TGCGCCAGCAGCCAGCGGGGGCTCACTGAAGCTTTCTTT. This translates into CASSQRGLTEAFF.

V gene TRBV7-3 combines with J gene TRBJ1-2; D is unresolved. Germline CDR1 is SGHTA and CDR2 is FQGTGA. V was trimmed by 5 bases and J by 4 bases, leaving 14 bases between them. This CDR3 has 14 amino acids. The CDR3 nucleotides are TGTGCCAGCAGCCCCGCCCCTACAGCCTATGGCTACACCTTC. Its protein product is CASSPAPTAYGYTF.

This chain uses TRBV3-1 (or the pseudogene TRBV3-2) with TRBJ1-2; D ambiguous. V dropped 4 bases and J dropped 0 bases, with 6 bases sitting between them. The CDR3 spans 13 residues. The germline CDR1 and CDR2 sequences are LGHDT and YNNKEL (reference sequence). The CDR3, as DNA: TGTGCCAGCAGCCTAACAGCTAACTATGGCTACACCTTC. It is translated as CASSLTANYGYTF.

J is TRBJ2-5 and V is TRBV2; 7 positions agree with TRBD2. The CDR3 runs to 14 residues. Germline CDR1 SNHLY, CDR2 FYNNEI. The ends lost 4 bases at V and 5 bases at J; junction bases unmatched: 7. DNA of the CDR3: TGTGCCAGCAGTGGAGCTAGCGGTAGGGAGACCCAGTACTTC. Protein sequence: CASSGASGRETQYF. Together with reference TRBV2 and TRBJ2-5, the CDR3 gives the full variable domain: EPEVTQTPSHQVTQMGQEVILRCVPISNHLYFYWYRQILGQKVEFLVSFYNNEISEKSEIFDDQFSVERPDGSNFTLKIRSTKLEDSAMYFCASSGASGRETQYFGPGTRLLVL.

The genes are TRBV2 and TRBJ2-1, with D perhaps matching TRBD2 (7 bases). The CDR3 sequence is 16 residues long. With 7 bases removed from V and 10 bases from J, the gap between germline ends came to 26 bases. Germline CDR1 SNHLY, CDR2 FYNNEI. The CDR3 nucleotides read TGTGCCAGCACCGCCTTAGGGGGGGGGCGGTACGCGGAGCAGTTCTTC. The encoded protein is CASTALGGGRYAEQFF.

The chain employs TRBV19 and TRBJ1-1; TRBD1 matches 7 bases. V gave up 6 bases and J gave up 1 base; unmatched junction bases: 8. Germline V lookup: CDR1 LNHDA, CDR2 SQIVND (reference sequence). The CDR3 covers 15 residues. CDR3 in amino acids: CASRDRQGRNTEAFF. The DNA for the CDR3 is TGTGCCAGTAGGGACAGACAGGGACGGAACACTGAAGCTTTCTTT.